The 20 T cell receptor beta chains reported below all come from one sample, sequenced in a study of shared clonotypes between healthy human individuals. TCRdb's table, derived via immunoSEQ multiplex PCR, lists solely in-frame clones and lacks some. Counted here are hundreds of thousands of clones, 85% to 95% occurring once; the ten biggest clones make up about 0.11%. Naive CD8 cells, CD45RO-negative and positively selected for CCR7, excluded terminally differentiated effector memory CD45RA+ cells. Specimen: naive CD8+ T cells sorted from blood. The source of these receptors is a woman in her twenties or thirties in good health.

CDR3 in DNA: TGTGCCAGCAGCCCGTGGGATAGCGACCCCTGGGATGAGCAGTTCTTC. This translates into CASSPWDSDPWDEQFF. The V gene is TRBV7-2, the J gene TRBJ2-1; possibly TRBD2 for D (5 bases). Between the trimmed V and J ends, which lost 5 bases and 8 bases, there was a span of 22 bases. Germline CDR1 SGHTA, CDR2 FQGNSA. The CDR3 runs to 16 residues. The complete variable domain, with remaining parts taken from reference TRBV7-2 and TRBJ2-1, reads GAGVSQSPSNKVTEKGKDVELRCDPISGHTALYWYRQSLGQGLEFLIYFQGNSAPDKSGLPSDRFSAERTGGSVSTLTIQRTQQEDSAVYLCASSPWDSDPWDEQFFGPGTRLTVL.

The V and J genes are TRBV6-6 and TRBJ1-4, with TRBD1 identical over 7 bases. The CDR3 runs 15 residues. Germline V gives CDR1 MNHNY, CDR2 SVGAGI (reference sequence). With V trimmed by 6 bases and J by 8 bases, 12 bases remained unmatched. The CDR3 reads CASRRYRGGNEKLFF. The CDR3 nucleotides read TGTGCCAGCAGGCGCTACAGAGGGGGCAACGAAAAACTGTTTTTT.

V is TRBV2 and J is TRBJ2-7; D perhaps matches TRBD2 (8 bases). Trimming took off 8 bases at V and 1 base at J, with 18 bases between the two ends. The CDR3 loop spans 15 amino acids. Germline V gene lookup returns CDR1 SNHLY and CDR2 FYNNEI. The DNA of the CDR3 is TGTGCCAGCCGGGAGGGGTGGGACAGATCCTACGAGCAGTACTTC. Translating it yields CASREGWDRSYEQYF. The whole variable domain, filled in from reference TRBV2 and TRBJ2-7, reads EPEVTQTPSHQVTQMGQEVILRCVPISNHLYFYWYRQILGQKVEFLVSFYNNEISEKSEIFDDQFSVERPDGSNFTLKIRSTKLEDSAMYFCASREGWDRSYEQYFGPGTRLTVT.

The V and J genes are TRBV5-1 and TRBJ2-2; tentatively, D is TRBD1 (7 bases). The germline V gene has CDR1 SGHRS and CDR2 YFSETQ. The length of the CDR3 is 16 residues. V was pared by 4 bases and J by 2 bases, with 15 bases between. CDR3 sequence reads: CASSPWRGQNTGELFF. The CDR3 DNA follows: TGCGCCAGCAGCCCCTGGAGGGGGCAAAACACCGGGGAGCTGTTTTTT.

The chain recombines TRBV2 with TRBJ2-7, with D possibly called TRBD1 or TRBD2 (5 bases each). Per the germline V gene, CDR1 is SNHLY and CDR2 is FYNNEI. The CDR3 length is 15 residues. Trimming removed 5 bases from V and 3 bases from J, with 17 bases in between. The CDR3 DNA reads TGTGCCAGCAGTCGAAGCAGGGACGGAAACTACGAGCAGTACTTC. It encodes CASSRSRDGNYEQYF.

The chain combines TRBV19 with TRBJ1-1; no reliable D call. With 5 bases removed from V and 3 bases from J, the gap between germline ends came to 13 bases. The CDR3 contains 14 residues. The germline V gene encodes CDR1 LNHDA and CDR2 SQIVND (reference sequence). The CDR3 loop is CASSPPTEDTEAFF. CDR3 DNA sequence: TGTGCCAGTAGTCCACCTACTGAAGACACTGAAGCTTTCTTT.

The chain uses TRBV18 and TRBJ2-7; D uncertain. From germline, CDR1 is KGHSH and CDR2 LQKENI. This CDR3 has 15 residues. The V gene lost 2 bases and the J gene lost 1 base, with 12 bases spanning the gap. CDR3 amino acids: CASSPYPRQSYEQYF. The CDR3 nucleotides read TGTGCCAGCTCACCATACCCCCGGCAGTCCTACGAGCAGTACTTC.

V is TRBV15 and J is TRBJ2-5; 9 nucleotides match TRBD1. This CDR3 has 20 amino acids. Germline-derived CDR1 and CDR2 are LNHNV and YYDKDF (reference sequence). After removal of 4 bases from V and 0 bases from J, the junction contained 18 bases not matched to a gene. CDR3 bases: TGTGCCACCAGCATTTTCAGAAAACAGGGGGCTTCCGCAAACCAAGAGACCCAGTACTTC. Its protein is CATSIFRKQGASANQETQYF.

Of note for this clone: Different DNA sequences within this sample yield the same CDR3. The rearrangement joins TRBV27 to TRBJ2-7; 10 bases fit TRBD2. The junction had 6 bases not matched to a gene; V was cut back by 2 bases and J by 5 bases. CDR1 is MNHEY, CDR2 SMNVEV, per germline (reference sequence). CDR3 length: 15 amino acids. CDR3 loop: CASSLLASGSHEQYF. CDR3 nucleotide sequence: TGTGCCAGCAGTTTACTAGCTAGCGGGAGCCACGAGCAGTACTTC.

The rearrangement uses TRBV5-1 and TRBJ1-1, with D maybe TRBD1 (5 bases). Trimming stripped 3 bases from V and 3 bases from J, with 15 bases between. CDR1 and CDR2 from the germline V gene are SGHRS and YFSETQ. This CDR3 is built from 15 residues. The CDR3: CASSSDRGEDTEAFF. CDR3 sequence (DNA): TGCGCCAGCAGCTCAGATCGGGGGGAGGACACTGAAGCTTTCTTT.

J is TRBJ2-7 and V is TRBV30, with 7 bases lining up with TRBD1. V was pared by 4 bases and J by 2 bases, with 8 bases of the junction left unmatched. The V gene's germline CDR1 is GTSNPN and CDR2 SVGIG (reference sequence). This CDR3 has 14 amino acids. Here the CDR3 DNA reads TGTGCCTGGAAGGGGGCCACGGTTCCCTACGAGCAGTACTTC. Translation: CAWKGATVPYEQYF. Drawing the rest from reference TRBV30 and TRBJ2-7, the complete variable domain is SQTIHQWPATLVQPVGSPLSLECTVEGTSNPNLYWYRQAAGRGLQLLFYSVGIGQISSEVPQNLSASRPQDRQFILSSKKLLLSDSGFYLCAWKGATVPYEQYFGPGTRLTVT.

The table lists this clone with a count of one. The chain joins TRBV2 to TRBJ1-2; TRBD1 might be the D (6 bases). V was pared by 3 bases and J by 3 bases, with 11 bases between. Germline loops: CDR1 SNHLY, CDR2 FYNNEI. The CDR3 length is 14 residues. The CDR3 region is CASSDGGHDYGYTF. The CDR3, as DNA: TGTGCCAGCAGTGACGGGGGGCACGACTATGGCTACACCTTC.

The CDR3 loop reads CASSRGQASTDTQYF. The CDR3 region has the DNA TGTGCCAGTAGTAGGGGACAGGCGAGCACAGATACGCAGTATTTT. V is TRBV19 and J is TRBJ2-3, with TRBD1 matching over 8 bases. The germline gives CDR1 LNHDA, CDR2 SQIVND (reference sequence). There are 15 residues in the CDR3. J gave up 0 bases and V 4 bases, and 3 bases lay outside the gene matches.

This chain joins TRBV5-1 and TRBJ2-1; the D gene could be TRBD1 or TRBD2 (5 bases each). The CDR3 has 12 residues. Germline V CDR1 and CDR2: SGHRS, YFSETQ. V gave up 3 bases and J gave up 7 bases, with 8 bases separating them. CDR3 bases: TGCGCCAGCAGCTGGGGGTATAATGAGCAGTTCTTC. Its protein is CASSWGYNEQFF.

For this clone: The identical CDR3 is also encoded by other nucleotide sequences in the sample. The V gene is TRBV19, the J gene TRBJ2-7, with 7 bases identical to TRBD1. After removal of 4 bases from V and 2 bases from J, the junction contained 5 bases not matched to a gene. Per germline, CDR1 LNHDA and CDR2 SQIVND (reference sequence). The CDR3 totals 14 residues. In nucleotides, the CDR3 is TGTGCCAGTAGTAGTGCAGGGGGAGCCTACGAGCAGTACTTC. Protein product: CASSSAGGAYEQYF.

The chain links TRBV18 to TRBJ1-2, with 11 bases that match TRBD1. The CDR3 consists of 15 residues. Per the germline V gene, CDR1 is KGHSH and CDR2 is LQKENI. Losses at the gene ends were 3 bases for V and 8 bases for J; bases not matched to a gene: 8. This chain's CDR3 is CASSPSADRGLGYTF. For the CDR3, the DNA is TGTGCCAGCTCACCCTCCGCGGACAGGGGGCTCGGCTACACCTTC. Combining the CDR3 with reference TRBV18 and TRBJ1-2 gives the whole variable domain NAGVMQNPRHLVRRRGQEARLRCSPMKGHSHVYWYRQLPEEGLKFMVYLQKENIIDESGMPKERFSAEFPKEGPSILRIQQVVRGDSAAYFCASSPSADRGLGYTFGSGTRLTVV.

The chain employs TRBV28 and TRBJ2-7; 8 positions agree with TRBD2. CDR3 length: 13 residues. Trimming at V came to 3 bases and at J to 4 bases, leaving 2 bases not matched to a gene. Germline CDR1 and CDR2: MDHEN and SYDVKM. The CDR3 nucleotides read TGTGCCAGCAGTTTTAGCGGGATGTACGAGCAGTACTTC. Protein sequence: CASSFSGMYEQYF.

The J gene is TRBJ1-4, the V gene TRBV15, with 9 bases fitting TRBD1. Germline V gene data show CDR1 as LNHNV and CDR2 as YYDKDF (reference sequence). V trimming: 5 bases; J trimming: 10 bases; junction bases outside the gene matches: 11. The CDR3 has 15 residues. In DNA form, the CDR3 reads TGTGCCACCAGCGCCTCCGGGACAGGGTACGGAAAACTGTTTTTT. Its translation is CATSASGTGYGKLFF.

J is TRBJ2-7 and V is TRBV10-2; D gene ambiguous. The germline V gene has CDR1 WSHSY and CDR2 SAAADI. Trimming took off 6 bases at V and 7 bases at J, with 13 bases between the two ends. The length of the CDR3 is 12 residues. The DNA of the CDR3 is TGCGCCAGCAGGAGCCCCCACGGAGAGCAGTACTTC. Its translation is CASRSPHGEQYF.

V usage is TRBV28 and J usage is TRBJ2-7; D is tentatively TRBD1 or TRBD2 (5 bases each). CDR1 and CDR2 (germline): MDHEN, SYDVKM. Trimming pared 6 bases from V and 0 bases from J, leaving 15 bases between. The CDR3 runs to 15 residues. The CDR3 sequence is CASSIPRDDSYEQYF. The DNA for the CDR3 is TGTGCCAGCAGCATCCCCCGGGACGACTCCTACGAGCAGTACTTC.